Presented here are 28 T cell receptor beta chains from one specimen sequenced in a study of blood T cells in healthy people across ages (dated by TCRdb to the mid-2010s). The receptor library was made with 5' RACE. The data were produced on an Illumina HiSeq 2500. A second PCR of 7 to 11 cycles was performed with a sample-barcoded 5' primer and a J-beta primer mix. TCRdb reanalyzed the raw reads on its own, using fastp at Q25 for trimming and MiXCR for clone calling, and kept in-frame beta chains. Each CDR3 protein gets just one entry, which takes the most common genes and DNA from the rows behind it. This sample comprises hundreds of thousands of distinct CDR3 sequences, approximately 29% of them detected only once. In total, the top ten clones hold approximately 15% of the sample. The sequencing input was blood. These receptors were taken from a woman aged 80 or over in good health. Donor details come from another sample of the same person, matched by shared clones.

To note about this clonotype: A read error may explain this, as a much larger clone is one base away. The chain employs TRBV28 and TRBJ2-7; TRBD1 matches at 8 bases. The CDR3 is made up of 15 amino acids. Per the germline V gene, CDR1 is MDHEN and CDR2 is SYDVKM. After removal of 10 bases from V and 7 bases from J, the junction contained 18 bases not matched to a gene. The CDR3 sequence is CATLGQGDSYNEQYF. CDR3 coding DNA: TGTGCCACCCTAGGACAGGGAGATTCCTACAATGAGCAGTACTTC.

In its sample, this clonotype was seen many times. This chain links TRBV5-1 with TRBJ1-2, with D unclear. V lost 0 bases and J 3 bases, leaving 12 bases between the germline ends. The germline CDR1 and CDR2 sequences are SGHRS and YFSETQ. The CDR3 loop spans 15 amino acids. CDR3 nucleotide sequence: TGCGCCAGCAGCTTGGAAGGTTCAAGCGACTATGGCTACACCTTC. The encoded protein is CASSLEGSSDYGYTF.

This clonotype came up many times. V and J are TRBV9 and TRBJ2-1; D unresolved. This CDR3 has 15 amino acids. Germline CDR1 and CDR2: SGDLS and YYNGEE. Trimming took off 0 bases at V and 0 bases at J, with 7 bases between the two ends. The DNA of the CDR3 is TGTGCCAGCAGCGTAGCCCACAGCTCCTACAATGAGCAGTTCTTC. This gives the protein CASSVAHSSYNEQFF.

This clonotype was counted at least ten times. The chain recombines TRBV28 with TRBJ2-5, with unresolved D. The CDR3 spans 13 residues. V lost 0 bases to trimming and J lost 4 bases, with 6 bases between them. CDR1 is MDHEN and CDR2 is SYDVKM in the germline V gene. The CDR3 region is CASSLWVRETQYF. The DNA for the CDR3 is TGTGCCAGCAGTTTATGGGTTCGAGAGACCCAGTACTTC. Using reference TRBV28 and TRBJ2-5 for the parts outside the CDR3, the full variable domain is DVKVTQSSRYLVKRTGEKVFLECVQDMDHENMFWYRQDPGLGLRLIYFSYDVKMKEKGDIPEGYSVSREKKERFSLILESASTNQTSMYLCASSLWVRETQYFGPGTRLLVL.

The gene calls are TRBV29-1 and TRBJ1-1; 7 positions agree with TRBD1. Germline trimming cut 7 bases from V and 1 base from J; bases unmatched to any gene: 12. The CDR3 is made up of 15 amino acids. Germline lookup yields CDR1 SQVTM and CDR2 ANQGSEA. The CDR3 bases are TGCAGCGCCCCCGGGGCGAGGGGGCGGAACACTGAAGCTTTCTTT. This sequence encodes CSAPGARGRNTEAFF.

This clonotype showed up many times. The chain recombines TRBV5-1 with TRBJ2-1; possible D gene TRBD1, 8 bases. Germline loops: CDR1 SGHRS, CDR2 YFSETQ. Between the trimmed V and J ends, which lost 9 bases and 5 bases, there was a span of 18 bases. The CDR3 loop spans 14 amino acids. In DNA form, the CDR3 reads TGCGCCACCCGGGGGGCAGGGGGCCACAATGAGCAGTTCTTC. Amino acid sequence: CATRGAGGHNEQFF.

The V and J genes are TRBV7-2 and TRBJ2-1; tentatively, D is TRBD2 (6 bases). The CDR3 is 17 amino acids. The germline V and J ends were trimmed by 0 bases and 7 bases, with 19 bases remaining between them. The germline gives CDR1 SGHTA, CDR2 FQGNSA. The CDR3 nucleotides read TGTGCCAGCAGCTTAGCTGTTACCGGGGTGGGGAGGAATGAGCAGTTCTTC. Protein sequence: CASSLAVTGVGRNEQFF.

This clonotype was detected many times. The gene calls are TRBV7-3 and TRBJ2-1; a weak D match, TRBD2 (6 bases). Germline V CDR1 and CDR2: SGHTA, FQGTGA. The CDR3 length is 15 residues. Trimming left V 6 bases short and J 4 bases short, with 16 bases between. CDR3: CASSHSGDAYNEQFF. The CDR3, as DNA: TGTGCCAGCAGTCATTCGGGGGACGCATACAATGAGCAGTTCTTC.

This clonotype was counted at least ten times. CDR3 amino acids: CSAARDSSTDTQYF. CDR3 nucleotides: TGCAGTGCTGCCAGGGATTCTAGCACAGATACGCAGTATTTT. The V call is TRBV20-1, the J call TRBJ2-3, with a tentative D call TRBD1 (5 bases). The CDR3 has 14 residues. Germline V lookup: CDR1 DFQATT, CDR2 SNEGSKA (reference sequence). V was trimmed by 5 bases and J by 0 bases, leaving 12 bases between them.

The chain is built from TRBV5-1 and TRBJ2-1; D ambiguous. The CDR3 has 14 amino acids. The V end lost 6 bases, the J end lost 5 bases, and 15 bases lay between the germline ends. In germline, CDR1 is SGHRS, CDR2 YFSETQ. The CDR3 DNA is TGCGCCAGCATGGGTCAGGCCTGGGACAATGAGCAGTTCTTC. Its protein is CASMGQAWDNEQFF.

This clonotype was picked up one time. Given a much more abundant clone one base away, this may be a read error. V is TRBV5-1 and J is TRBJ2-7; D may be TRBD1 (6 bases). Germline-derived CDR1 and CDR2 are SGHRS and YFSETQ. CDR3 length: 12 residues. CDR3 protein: CSSSETGSEQYF. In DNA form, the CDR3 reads TGCTCCAGCAGCGAAACAGGGTCCGAGCAGTACTTC.

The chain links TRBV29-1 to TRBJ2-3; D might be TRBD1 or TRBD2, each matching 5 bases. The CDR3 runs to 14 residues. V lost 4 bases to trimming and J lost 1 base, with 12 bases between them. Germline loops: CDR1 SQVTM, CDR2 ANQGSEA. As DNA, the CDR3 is TGCAGCGTTGCCGGGACCTTAGGCACAGATACGCAGTATTTT. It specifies CSVAGTLGTDTQYF.

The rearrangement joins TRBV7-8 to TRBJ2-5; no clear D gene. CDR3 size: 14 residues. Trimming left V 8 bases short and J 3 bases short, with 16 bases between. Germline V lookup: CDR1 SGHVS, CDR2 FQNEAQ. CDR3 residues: CASSVSRTKETQYF. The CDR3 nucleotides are TGTGCCAGCTCCGTCAGTCGAACCAAAGAGACCCAGTACTTC.

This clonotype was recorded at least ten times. The CDR3 DNA is TGTGCCAGCAGCGACAGGGTTACTTCACCCCTCCACTTT. This sequence encodes CASSDRVTSPLHF. The rearrangement joins TRBV2 to TRBJ1-6, with 7 positions matching TRBD1. There are 13 residues in the CDR3. The germline V gene encodes CDR1 SNHLY and CDR2 FYNNEI. J was trimmed by 9 bases and V by 6 bases; bases with no gene match: 5.

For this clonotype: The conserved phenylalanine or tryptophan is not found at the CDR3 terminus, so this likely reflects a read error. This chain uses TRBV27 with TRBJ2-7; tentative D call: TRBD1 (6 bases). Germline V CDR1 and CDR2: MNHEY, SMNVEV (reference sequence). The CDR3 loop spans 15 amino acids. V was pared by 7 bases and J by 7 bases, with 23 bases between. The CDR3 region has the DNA TGTGCCAGCACCACCCGTAGGGGGTCCTACAATGAGCAGTACCTC. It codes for CASTTRRGSYNEQYL.

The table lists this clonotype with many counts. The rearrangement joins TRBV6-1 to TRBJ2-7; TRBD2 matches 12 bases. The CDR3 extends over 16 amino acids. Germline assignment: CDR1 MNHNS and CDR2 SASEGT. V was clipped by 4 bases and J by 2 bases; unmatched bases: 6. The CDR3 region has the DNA TGTGCCAGCAGTGCAATACCTAGCGGGGGGGCCTACGAGCAGTACTTC. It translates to CASSAIPSGGAYEQYF.

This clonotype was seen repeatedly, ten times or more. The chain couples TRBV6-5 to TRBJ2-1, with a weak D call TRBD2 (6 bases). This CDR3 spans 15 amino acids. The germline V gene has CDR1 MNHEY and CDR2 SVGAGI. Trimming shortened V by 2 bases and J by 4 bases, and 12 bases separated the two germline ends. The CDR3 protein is CASSYRDGGYNEQFF. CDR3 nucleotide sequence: TGTGCCAGCAGTTACCGGGACGGGGGATACAATGAGCAGTTCTTC.

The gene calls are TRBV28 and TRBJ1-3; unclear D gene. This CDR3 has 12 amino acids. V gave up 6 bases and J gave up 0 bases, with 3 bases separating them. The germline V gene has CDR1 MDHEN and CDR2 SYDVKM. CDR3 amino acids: CASRSSGNTIYF. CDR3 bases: TGTGCCAGCAGGTCCTCTGGAAACACCATATATTTT.

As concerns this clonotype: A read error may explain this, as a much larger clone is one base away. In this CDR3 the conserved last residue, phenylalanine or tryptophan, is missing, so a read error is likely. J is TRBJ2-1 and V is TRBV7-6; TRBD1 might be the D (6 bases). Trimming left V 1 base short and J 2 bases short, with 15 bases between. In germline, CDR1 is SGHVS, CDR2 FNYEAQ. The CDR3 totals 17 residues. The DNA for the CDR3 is TGTGCCAGCAGCTTAGAAACGAGGGGGATCACCTACAATGAGCAGTTCTGC. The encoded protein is CASSLETRGITYNEQFC.

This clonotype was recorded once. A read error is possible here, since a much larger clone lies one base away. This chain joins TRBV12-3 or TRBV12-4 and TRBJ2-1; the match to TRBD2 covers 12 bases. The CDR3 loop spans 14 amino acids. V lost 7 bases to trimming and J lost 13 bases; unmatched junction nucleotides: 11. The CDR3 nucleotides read TGTGCCAGCAAGACTAGCGGGGGAGGGGAGACCCAGTTCTTC. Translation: CASKTSGGGETQFF.

DNA for the CDR3: TGTGCCAGCGGCCCCCTCCAGAAAACAGATACGCAGTATTTT. This gives the protein CASGPLQKTDTQYF. This chain uses TRBV13 with TRBJ2-3; D unresolved. This CDR3 contains 14 residues. V lost 8 bases and J 3 bases, leaving 15 bases between the germline ends. CDR1 is PRHDT and CDR2 is FYEKMQ in the germline V gene (reference sequence).

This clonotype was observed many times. The CDR3 region has the DNA TGTGCCAGCAGTGCCGCGAACCGAGGTACGCAGTATTTT. It yields the protein CASSAANRGTQYF. V usage is TRBV2 and J usage is TRBJ2-3, with unresolved D. Per germline, CDR1 SNHLY and CDR2 FYNNEI. The CDR3 length is 13 residues. The germline V and J ends were trimmed by 4 bases and 8 bases, with 13 bases remaining between them.

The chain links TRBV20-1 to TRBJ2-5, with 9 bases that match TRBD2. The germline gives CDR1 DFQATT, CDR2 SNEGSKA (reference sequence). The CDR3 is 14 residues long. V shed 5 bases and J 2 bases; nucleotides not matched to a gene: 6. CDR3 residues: CSALAGVTQETQYF. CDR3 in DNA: TGCAGTGCTTTAGCGGGGGTCACACAAGAGACCCAGTACTTC.

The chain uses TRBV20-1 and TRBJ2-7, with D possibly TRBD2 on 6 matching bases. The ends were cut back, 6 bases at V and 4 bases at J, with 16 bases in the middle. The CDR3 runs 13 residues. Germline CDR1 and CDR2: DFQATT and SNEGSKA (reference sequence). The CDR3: CSARQLSGYEQYF. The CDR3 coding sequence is TGCAGTGCAAGACAGCTTAGCGGATACGAGCAGTACTTC.

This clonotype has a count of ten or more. CDR3 bases: TGCGCCAGCAGCTTGGACGTCAAGGGACACCTCTCCTACGAGCAGTACTTC. This translates into CASSLDVKGHLSYEQYF. The genes are TRBV5-1 and TRBJ2-7, with D possibly being TRBD1 (6 bases). V was pared by 0 bases and J by 0 bases, with 16 bases between. The CDR3 runs to 17 residues. Germline CDR1 SGHRS, CDR2 YFSETQ.

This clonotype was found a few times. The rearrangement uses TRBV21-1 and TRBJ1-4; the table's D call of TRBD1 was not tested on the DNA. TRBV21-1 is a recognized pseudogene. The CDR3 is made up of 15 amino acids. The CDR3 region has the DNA TGTGCCAGCAGCAACCACCAGGGGGCAGAGGAAAAACTGTTTTTT. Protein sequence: CASSNHQGAEEKLFF.

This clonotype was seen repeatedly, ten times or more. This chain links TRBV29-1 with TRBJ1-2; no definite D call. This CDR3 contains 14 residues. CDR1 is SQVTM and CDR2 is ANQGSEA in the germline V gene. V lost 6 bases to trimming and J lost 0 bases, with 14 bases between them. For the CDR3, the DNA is TGCAGCGTCCCGACCTTTGGGGCTAACTATGGCTACACCTTC. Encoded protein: CSVPTFGANYGYTF.

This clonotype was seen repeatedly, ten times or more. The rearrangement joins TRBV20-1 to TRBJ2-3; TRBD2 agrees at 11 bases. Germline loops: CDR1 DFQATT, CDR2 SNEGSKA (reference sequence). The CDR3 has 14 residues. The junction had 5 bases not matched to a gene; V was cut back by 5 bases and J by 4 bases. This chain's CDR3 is CSARTSGWSDTQYF. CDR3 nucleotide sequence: TGCAGTGCTCGGACTAGCGGGTGGTCAGATACGCAGTATTTT.